This T cell receptor beta chain is drawn from a study of early T cells in non-severe SARS-CoV-2 infection. Using its own MiXCR run on the 5' RACE reads, TCRdb lists one record per CDR3 protein. The sample lists tens of thousands of distinct CDR3 sequences, roughly an eighth occurring once. Overall study results and limits: In VDJdb matching, anti-spike CD8 responses were favored while private and CD4 specificities went missing.

Trimming left V 3 bases short and J 3 bases short, with 23 bases between. CDR1 and CDR2 (germline): SGHTA, FQGNSA. The CDR3 loop spans 18 amino acids. The table lists this clonotype with many counts. Its matching antigen is unknown. The chain has TRBV7-2 and TRBJ2-5, with no clear D. Specimen: whole blood. This clonotype originated in an adult who was a healthcare worker with PCR-confirmed SARS-CoV-2 infection or an uninfected control (not recorded which). This CDR3 is CASSLYPVGPPFKETQYF. CDR3 DNA sequence: TGTGCCAGCAGCTTGTACCCGGTTGGGCCGCCGTTCAAAGAGACCCAGTACTTC.